These T cell receptor beta chains were read from a single sample in a study of regulatory T cells in long-lasting Graves disease. TCRdb used MiXCR to reprocess the multiplex PCR reads, holding one entry per CDR3 protein. Of 500,000 or so distinct CDR3 sequences listed, about 16% are singletons. The same specimen was also included in a second study, on T cells in Graves' hyperthyroidism and ophthalmopathy.

The material was peripheral blood mononuclear cells (PBMCs), obtained at new diagnosis, from a patient treated with antithyroid drugs. The source is a woman aged 35-65 years with Graves disease. CDR3s include the opening cysteine and the closing phenylalanine or tryptophan. Each record gives: V gene, D gene, clone size, J gene, CDR3 DNA, CDR3 protein. D genes are given only for firm matches. Size tells how often a clone was seen (once, few, many) or the class of an expanded clone, and some rows leave it out.

>TRBV27|NA|many|TRBJ1-2
TGTGCCAGCTCAAACGGGAATGGCTACACCTTC
CASSNGNGYTF
>TRBV19|NA|NA|TRBJ2-1
TGTGCCTCCTACGGGTGGGGGGATGAGCAGTTCTTC
CASYGWGDEQFF
>TRBV10-2|NA|few|TRBJ1-2
TGCGCCAGCAACCTGGGCCCTAACTATGGCTACACCTTC
CASNLGPNYGYTF
>TRBV3-1|NA|NA|TRBJ1-6
TGTGCCAGCAGCCAGGGACCCCGGGGGTCACCCCTCCACTTT
CASSQGPRGSPLHF
>TRBV24-1|NA|many|TRBJ2-1
TGTGCCACCAGTGCCCGCTTTGCCTACAATGAGCAGTTCTTC
CATSARFAYNEQFF
>TRBV2|TRBD2|NA|TRBJ2-7
TGTGCCAGCAGTATTCGGGGGGGCGAGCAGTACTTC
CASSIRGGEQYF
>TRBV7-9|TRBD1|many|TRBJ2-2
TGTGCCAGCAGCGAAGACAGGGACACCGGGGAGCTGTTTTTT
CASSEDRDTGELFF
>TRBV2|NA|many|TRBJ1-1
TGTGCCAGCAGCGCTGATCAGAACACTGAAGCTTTCTTT
CASSADQNTEAFF
>TRBV30|NA|many|TRBJ1-4
TGTGCCTGGAGTTCGACATCATCGGCCGAAAAACTGTTTTTT
CAWSSTSSAEKLFF
>TRBV20-1|NA|many|TRBJ2-7
TGCAGTGCTAGAGATGGGCCGGGGGCAGCCGGGGAGCAGTACTTC
CSARDGPGAAGEQYF
>TRBV6-4|TRBD1|few|TRBJ1-2
TGTGCCAGCAGTTCTCGACAGGGGGCCTGGGGCTACACCTTC
CASSSRQGAWGYTF
>TRBV10-3|TRBD1|many|TRBJ1-2
TGTGCCATCAGGACAGGGGGGGATGGCTACACCTTC
CAIRTGGDGYTF
>TRBV5-1|NA|many|TRBJ1-1
TGCGCCAGCAGCGAAGGGACCCGCACTGAAGCTTTCTTT
CASSEGTRTEAFF
>TRBV12-3/TRBV12-4|NA|few|TRBJ1-4
TGTGCCAGCAGCCCGGACAGCTATGCAACTAATGAAAAACTGTTTTTT
CASSPDSYATNEKLFF
>TRBV7-9|NA|few|TRBJ1-6
TGTGCCAGCAGCCAAGAGGTTAATTCACCCCTCCACTTT
CASSQEVNSPLHF
>TRBV12-3/TRBV12-4|NA|NA|TRBJ1-2
TGTGCCATTGGAGGCTCAAGCGACTATGGCTACACCTTC
CAIGGSSDYGYTF
>TRBV7-3|NA|many|TRBJ1-1
TGTGCCAGCAGCTTAACAAGGACAGCCTTAAACACTGAAGCTTTCTTT
CASSLTRTALNTEAFF
>TRBV11-2|NA|many|TRBJ1-6
TGTGCCAGCAGCTTAGAGGGGGGGGCGCCCCTCCACTTT
CASSLEGGAPLHF
>TRBV2|TRBD1|many|TRBJ2-3
TGTGCCAGCGGGACAGGGGGTACAGATACGCAGTATTTT
CASGTGGTDTQYF
>TRBV10-3|TRBD1|once|TRBJ2-5
TGTGCCATCAGTGACAGGGGGGAGACCCAGTACTTC
CAISDRGETQYF
>TRBV6-2/TRBV6-3|NA|many|TRBJ2-5
TGTGCCAGCAGTTACTCTCGCGGAGACCAGTACTTC
CASSYSRGDQYF
>TRBV5-1|TRBD2|many|TRBJ2-3
TGCGCCAGTACTAGCGGGGGGCGAGATACGCAGTATTTT
CASTSGGRDTQYF
>TRBV3-1|TRBD2|many|TRBJ2-1
TGTGCCAGCAGCAGGGGACTAGCGCGAAATGAGCAGTTCTTC
CASSRGLARNEQFF
>TRBV6-1|TRBD1|many|TRBJ1-4
TGTGCCAGCAGATTAAGACAGGGCGGTGAAAAACTGTTTTTT
CASRLRQGGEKLFF
>TRBV11-3|NA|many|TRBJ1-4
TGTGCCAGCAGCTTAGGACAGGTTGAAAAACTGTTTTTT
CASSLGQVEKLFF
>TRBV12-3/TRBV12-4|NA|many|TRBJ1-1
TGTGCCAGCAGACGGGAGGGGGTGATGAACACTGAAGCTTTCTTT
CASRREGVMNTEAFF
>TRBV6-5|NA|NA|TRBJ2-2
TGTGCCAGCAGTTACCCAAGTGGGGGCCACGGGGAGCTGTTTTTT
CASSYPSGGHGELFF
>TRBV11-2|NA|many|TRBJ1-1
TGTGCCAGCAGCTTAGGGGGGGGTCCTGAAGCTTTCTTT
CASSLGGGPEAFF
>TRBV19|NA|few|TRBJ1-1
TGTGCCAGTAGTATATCGTCGGGTTGGGGCACTGAAGCTTTCTTT
CASSISSGWGTEAFF
>TRBV2|TRBD1|many|TRBJ1-1
TGTGCCAGCAGTGAAGGACAGGGGGTGAACACTGAAGCTTTCTTT
CASSEGQGVNTEAFF
>TRBV2|TRBD2|many|TRBJ2-1
TGTGCCACCACGATGGGACTAGCGGGGGAAAGCTCCTACAATGAGCAGTTCTTC
CATTMGLAGESSYNEQFF
>TRBV6-5|TRBD1|many|TRBJ1-2
TGTGCCAGCAGTTACTGGACAGGCTATGGCTACACCTTC
CASSYWTGYGYTF
>TRBV13|NA|many|TRBJ2-5
TGTGCCAGCAGCTTCTCGGGACGGCTCCAAGAGACCCAGTACTTC
CASSFSGRLQETQYF